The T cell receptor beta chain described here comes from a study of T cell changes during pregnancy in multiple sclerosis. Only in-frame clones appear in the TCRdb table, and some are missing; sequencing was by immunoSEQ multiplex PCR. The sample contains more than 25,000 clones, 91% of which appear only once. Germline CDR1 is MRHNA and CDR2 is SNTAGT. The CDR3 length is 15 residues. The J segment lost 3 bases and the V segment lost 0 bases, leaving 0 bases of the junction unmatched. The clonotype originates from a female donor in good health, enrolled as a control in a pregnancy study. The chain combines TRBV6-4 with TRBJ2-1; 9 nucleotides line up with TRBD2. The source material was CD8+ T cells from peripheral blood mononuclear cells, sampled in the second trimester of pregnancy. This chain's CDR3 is CASSDSAGGYNEQFF. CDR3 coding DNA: TGTGCCAGCAGTGACTCAGCGGGGGGCTACAATGAGCAGTTCTTC.